This T cell receptor beta chain was retrieved from a study of T-cell reconstitution after alpha-beta-depleted transplantation in children. In regard to this clonotype: Its specificity is unknown.

Study-level findings and limits: Newly produced T cells mostly accounted for T-cell counts and diversity one year post-transplant. The high TCRbeta diversity at day 60 in some patients came from surviving recipient T cells and thymic progenitors. The study reportedly traced alpha-beta T cells about two months after transplant to several hundred expanded graft clones.

Researchers prepared the TCRbeta library using unique molecular identifiers, the study reports. TCRdb re-called the PCR reads through MiXCR, storing one row per CDR3 protein. Found here are fewer than 550,000 distinct CDR3 sequences, about 10% of them singletons; the top ten hold 13% to 15%. The receptor was derived from a female patient aged 2-9 years who had a stem cell transplant for aplastic anemia, so the T cells may come from the graft donor. Sequencing used PBMCs, mostly from graft donor cells, obtained 180 days after TCRalphabeta/CD19-depleted stem cell transplant.

The CDR3 nucleotides read TGTGCCAGCAGCTTAGGACTAGCGGGAGCAATGGCCGCAGATACGCAGTATTTT. Translated: CASSLGLAGAMAADTQYF. This rearrangement joins TRBV11-1 to TRBJ2-3; 12 bases agree with TRBD2. The germline gives CDR1 SGHAT, CDR2 FQDESV (reference sequence). CDR3 length: 18 residues. Germline trimming cut 1 base from V and 4 bases from J; bases unmatched to any gene: 9.